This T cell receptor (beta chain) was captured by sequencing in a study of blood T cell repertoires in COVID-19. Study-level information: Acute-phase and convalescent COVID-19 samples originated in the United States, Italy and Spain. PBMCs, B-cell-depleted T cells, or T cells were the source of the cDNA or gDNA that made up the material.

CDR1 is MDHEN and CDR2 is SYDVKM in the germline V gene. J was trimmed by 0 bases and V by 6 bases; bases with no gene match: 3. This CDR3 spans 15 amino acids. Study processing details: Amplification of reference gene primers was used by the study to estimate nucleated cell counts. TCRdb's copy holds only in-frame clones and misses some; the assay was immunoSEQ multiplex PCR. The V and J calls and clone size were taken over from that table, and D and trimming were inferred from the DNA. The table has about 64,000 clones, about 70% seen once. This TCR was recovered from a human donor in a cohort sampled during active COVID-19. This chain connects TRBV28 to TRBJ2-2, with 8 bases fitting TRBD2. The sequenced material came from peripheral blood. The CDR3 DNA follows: TGTGCCAGCAGCTCGGGGGGGGCGAACACCGGGGAGCTGTTTTTT. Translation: CASSSGGANTGELFF.